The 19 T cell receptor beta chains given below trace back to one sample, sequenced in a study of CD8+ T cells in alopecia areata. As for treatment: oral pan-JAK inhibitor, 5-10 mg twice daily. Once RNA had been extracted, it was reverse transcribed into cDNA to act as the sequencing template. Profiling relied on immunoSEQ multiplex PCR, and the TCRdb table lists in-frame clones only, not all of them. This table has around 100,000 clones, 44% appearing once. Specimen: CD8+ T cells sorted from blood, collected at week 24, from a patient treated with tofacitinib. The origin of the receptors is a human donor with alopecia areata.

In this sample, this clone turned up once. This chain's CDR3 is CASSQGQSGANVLTF. In DNA form, the CDR3 reads TGTGCCAGCAGCCAAGGGCAGTCTGGGGCCAACGTCCTGACTTTC. The V and J genes are TRBV4-2 and TRBJ2-6; D remains unclear. The CDR3 covers 15 residues. Between the trimmed V and J ends, which lost 1 base and 1 base, there was a span of 5 bases. Germline CDR1 LGHNA, CDR2 YNFKEQ.

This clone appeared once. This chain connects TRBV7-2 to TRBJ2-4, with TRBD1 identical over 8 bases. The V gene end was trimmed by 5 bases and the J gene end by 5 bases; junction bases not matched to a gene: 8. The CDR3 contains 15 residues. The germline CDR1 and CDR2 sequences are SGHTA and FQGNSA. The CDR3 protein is CASSPGGHWENIQYF. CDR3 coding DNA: TGTGCCAGCAGCCCAGGGGGCCATTGGGAAAACATTCAGTACTTC.

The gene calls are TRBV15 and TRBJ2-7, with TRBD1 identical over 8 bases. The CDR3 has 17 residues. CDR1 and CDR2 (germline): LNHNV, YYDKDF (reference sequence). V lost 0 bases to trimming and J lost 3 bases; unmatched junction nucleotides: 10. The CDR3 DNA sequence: TGTGCCACCAGCAGAGACGGACAGGGTTTATCTAACTACGAGCAGTACTTC. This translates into CATSRDGQGLSNYEQYF.

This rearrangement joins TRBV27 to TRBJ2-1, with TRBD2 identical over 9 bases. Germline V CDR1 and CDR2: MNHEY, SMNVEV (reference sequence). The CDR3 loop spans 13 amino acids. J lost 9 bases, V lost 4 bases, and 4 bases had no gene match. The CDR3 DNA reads TGTGCCAGCAGTTCTGGACTAGCGTCTGAGCAGTTCTTC. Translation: CASSSGLASEQFF.

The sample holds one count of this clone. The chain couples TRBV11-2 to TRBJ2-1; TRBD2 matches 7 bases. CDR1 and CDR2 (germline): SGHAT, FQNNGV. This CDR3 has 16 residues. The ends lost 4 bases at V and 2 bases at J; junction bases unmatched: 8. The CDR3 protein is CASSSGGRGPYNEQFF. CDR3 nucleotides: TGTGCCAGCAGCTCGGGCGGGAGAGGCCCCTACAATGAGCAGTTCTTC.

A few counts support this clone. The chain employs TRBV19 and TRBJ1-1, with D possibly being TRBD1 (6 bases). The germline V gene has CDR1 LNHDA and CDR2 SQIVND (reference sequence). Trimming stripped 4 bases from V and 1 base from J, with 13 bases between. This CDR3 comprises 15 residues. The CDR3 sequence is CASSTPGQKNTEAFF. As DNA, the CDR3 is TGTGCCAGTAGTACGCCGGGACAAAAGAACACTGAAGCTTTCTTT.

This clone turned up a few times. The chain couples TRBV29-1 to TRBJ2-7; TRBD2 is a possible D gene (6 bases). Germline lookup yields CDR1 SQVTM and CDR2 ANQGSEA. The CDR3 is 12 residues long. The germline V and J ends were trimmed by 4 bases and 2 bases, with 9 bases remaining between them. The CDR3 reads CSVGEAPYEQYF. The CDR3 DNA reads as TGCAGCGTTGGGGAGGCACCCTACGAGCAGTACTTC.

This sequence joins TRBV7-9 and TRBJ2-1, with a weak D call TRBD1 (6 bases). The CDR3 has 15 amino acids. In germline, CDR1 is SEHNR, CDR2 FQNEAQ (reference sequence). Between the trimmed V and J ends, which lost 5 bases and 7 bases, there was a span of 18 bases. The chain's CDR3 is CASSHNRGQLNEQFF. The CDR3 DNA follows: TGTGCCAGCAGCCATAACCGAGGACAGCTAAATGAGCAGTTCTTC.

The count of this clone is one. CDR3: CASSYDGVGTEAFF. The CDR3 DNA is TGTGCCAGCAGTTACGACGGGGTTGGCACTGAAGCTTTCTTT. The V gene is TRBV6-5, the J gene TRBJ1-1, with unresolved D. V gave up 2 bases and J gave up 4 bases, with 11 bases separating them. The CDR3 loop spans 14 amino acids. The germline CDR1 and CDR2 sequences are MNHEY and SVGAGI.

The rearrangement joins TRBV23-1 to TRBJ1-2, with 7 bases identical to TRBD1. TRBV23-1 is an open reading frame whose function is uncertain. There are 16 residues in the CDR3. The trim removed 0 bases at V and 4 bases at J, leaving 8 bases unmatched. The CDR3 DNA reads TGCGCCAGCAGTCAATCGCACTGGGACAGTTCCTATGGCTACACCTTC. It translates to CASSQSHWDSSYGYTF.

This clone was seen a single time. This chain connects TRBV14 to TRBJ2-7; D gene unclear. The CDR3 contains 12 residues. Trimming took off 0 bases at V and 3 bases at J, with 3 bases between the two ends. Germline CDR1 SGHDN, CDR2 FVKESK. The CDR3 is CASSQDFYEQYF. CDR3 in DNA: TGTGCCAGCAGCCAAGATTTCTACGAGCAGTACTTC.

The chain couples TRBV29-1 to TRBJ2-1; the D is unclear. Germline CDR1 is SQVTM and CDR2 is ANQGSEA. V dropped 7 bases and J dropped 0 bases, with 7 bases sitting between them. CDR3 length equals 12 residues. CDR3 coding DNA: TGCAGCGGTGACAACTCCTACAATGAGCAGTTCTTC. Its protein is CSGDNSYNEQFF.

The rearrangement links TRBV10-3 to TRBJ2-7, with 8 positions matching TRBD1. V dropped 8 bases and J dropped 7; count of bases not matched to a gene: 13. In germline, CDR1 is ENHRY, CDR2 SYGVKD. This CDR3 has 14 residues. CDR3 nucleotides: TGTGCCATCGCGAGACGAGACAGGGGTTGGGAGCAGTACTTC. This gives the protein CAIARRDRGWEQYF.

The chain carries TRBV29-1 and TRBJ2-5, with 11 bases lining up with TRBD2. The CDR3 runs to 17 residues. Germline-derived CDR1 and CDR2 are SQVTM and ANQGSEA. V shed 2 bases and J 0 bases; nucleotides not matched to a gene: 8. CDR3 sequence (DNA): TGCAGCGTTGAAAGTCTAGCGGGAGGTTCGTACCAAGAGACCCAGTACTTC. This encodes CSVESLAGGSYQETQYF.

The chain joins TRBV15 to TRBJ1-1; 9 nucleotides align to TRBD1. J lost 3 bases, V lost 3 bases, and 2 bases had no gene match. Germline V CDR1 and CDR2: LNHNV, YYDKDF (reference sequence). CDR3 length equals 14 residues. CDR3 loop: CATSSRDRDTEAFF. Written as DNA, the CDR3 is TGTGCCACCAGCAGCCGGGACAGGGACACTGAAGCTTTCTTT.

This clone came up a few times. The CDR3 sequence: CSGAALETYNEQFF. The CDR3 nucleotides read TGCAGCGGCGCAGCCTTAGAAACCTACAATGAGCAGTTCTTC. The V and J genes are TRBV29-1 and TRBJ2-1, with D uncertain. The CDR3 consists of 14 residues. In germline, CDR1 is SQVTM, CDR2 ANQGSEA. V lost 7 bases and J lost 2, with 15 bases in between.

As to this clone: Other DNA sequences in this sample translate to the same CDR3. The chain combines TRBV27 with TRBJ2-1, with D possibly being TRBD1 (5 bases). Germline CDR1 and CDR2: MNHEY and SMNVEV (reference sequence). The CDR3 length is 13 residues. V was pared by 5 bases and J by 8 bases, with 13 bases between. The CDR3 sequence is CASSPPPGHEQFF. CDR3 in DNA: TGTGCCAGCAGTCCCCCACCAGGGCATGAGCAGTTCTTC.

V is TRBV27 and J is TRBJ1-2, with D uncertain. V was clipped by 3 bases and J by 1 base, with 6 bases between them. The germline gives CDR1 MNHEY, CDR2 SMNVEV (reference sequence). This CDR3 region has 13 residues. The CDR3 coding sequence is TGTGCCAGCAGTTTCTCGGGTAACTATGGCTACACCTTC. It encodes CASSFSGNYGYTF.

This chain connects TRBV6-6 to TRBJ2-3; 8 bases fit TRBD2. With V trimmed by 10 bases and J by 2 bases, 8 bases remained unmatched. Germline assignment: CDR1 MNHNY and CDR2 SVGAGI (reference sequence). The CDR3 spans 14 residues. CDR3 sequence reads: CAITAGDPTDTQYF. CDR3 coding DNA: TGTGCCATCACAGCGGGGGACCCCACAGATACGCAGTATTTT.